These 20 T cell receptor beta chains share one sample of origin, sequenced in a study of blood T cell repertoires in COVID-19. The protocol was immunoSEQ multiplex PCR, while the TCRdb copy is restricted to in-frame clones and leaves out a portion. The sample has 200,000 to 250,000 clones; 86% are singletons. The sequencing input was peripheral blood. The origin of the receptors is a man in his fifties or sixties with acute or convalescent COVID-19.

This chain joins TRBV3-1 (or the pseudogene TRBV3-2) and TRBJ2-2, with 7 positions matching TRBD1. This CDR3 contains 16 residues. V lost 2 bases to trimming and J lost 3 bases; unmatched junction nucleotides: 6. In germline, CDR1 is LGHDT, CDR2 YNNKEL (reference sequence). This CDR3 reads CASSQRGRRDTGELFF. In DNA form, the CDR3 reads TGTGCCAGCAGCCAAAGGGGGCGGCGGGACACCGGGGAGCTGTTTTTT.

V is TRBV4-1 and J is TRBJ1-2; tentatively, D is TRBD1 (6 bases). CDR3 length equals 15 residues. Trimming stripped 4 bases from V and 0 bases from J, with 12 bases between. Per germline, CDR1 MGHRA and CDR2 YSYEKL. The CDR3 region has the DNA TGCGCCAGCAGCCTGACCAGGGACACTAACTATGGCTACACCTTC. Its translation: CASSLTRDTNYGYTF.

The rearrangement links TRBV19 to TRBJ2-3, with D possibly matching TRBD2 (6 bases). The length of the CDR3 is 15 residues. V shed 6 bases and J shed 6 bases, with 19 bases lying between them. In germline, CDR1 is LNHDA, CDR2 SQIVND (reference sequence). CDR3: CASRSTGVSVDTQYF. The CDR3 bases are TGTGCCAGTAGGTCAACGGGAGTTAGCGTCGATACGCAGTATTTT.

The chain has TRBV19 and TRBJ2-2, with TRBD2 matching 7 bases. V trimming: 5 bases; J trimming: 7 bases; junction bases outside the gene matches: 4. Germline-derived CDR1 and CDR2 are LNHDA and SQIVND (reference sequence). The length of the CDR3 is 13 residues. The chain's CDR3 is CASSVGGNGELFF. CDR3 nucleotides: TGTGCCAGTAGTGTCGGGGGGAACGGGGAGCTGTTTTTT.

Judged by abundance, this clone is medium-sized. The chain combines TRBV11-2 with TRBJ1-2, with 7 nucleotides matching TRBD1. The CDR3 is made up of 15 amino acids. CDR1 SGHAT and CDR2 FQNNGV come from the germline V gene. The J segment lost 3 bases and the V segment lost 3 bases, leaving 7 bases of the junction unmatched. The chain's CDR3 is CASSFGDRNYYGYTF. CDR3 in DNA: TGTGCCAGCAGCTTTGGGGACAGAAACTACTATGGCTACACCTTC.

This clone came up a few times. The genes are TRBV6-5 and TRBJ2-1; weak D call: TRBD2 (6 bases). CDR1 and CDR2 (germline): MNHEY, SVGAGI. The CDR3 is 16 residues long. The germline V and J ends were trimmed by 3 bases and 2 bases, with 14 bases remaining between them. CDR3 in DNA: TGTGCCAGCAGTTATGTGGGGACTGGACCCTACAATGAGCAGTTCTTC. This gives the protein CASSYVGTGPYNEQFF.

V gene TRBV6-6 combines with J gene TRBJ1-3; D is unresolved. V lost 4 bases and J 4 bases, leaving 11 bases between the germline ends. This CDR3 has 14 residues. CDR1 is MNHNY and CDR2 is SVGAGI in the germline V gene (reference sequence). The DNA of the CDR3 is TGTGCCAGCAGTTTAGCCGGGTCAGGAAACACCATATATTTT. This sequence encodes CASSLAGSGNTIYF.

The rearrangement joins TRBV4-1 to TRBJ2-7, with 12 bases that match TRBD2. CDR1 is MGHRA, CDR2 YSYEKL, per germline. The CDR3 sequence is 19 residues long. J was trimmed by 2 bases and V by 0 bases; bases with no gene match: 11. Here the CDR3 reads CASSQDLPGLAGLAYEQYF. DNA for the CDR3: TGCGCCAGCAGCCAAGATCTTCCCGGACTAGCGGGACTTGCCTACGAGCAGTACTTC.

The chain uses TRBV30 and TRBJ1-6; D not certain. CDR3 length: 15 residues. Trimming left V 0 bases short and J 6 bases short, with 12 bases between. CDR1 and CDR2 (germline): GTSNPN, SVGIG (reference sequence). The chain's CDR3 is CAWSVPSGPNSPLHF. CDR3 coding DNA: TGTGCCTGGAGTGTACCCTCGGGTCCTAATTCACCCCTCCACTTT. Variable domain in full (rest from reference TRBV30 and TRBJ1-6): SQTIHQWPATLVQPVGSPLSLECTVEGTSNPNLYWYRQAAGRGLQLLFYSVGIGQISSEVPQNLSASRPQDRQFILSSKKLLLSDSGFYLCAWSVPSGPNSPLHFGNGTRLTVT.

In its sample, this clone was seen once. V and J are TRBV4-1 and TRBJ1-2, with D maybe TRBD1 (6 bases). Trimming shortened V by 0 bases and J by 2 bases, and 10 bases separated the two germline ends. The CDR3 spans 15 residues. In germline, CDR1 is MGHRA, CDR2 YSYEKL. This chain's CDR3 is CASSQEDSSNYGYTF. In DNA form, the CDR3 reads TGCGCCAGCAGCCAAGAGGACAGCTCGAACTATGGCTACACCTTC.

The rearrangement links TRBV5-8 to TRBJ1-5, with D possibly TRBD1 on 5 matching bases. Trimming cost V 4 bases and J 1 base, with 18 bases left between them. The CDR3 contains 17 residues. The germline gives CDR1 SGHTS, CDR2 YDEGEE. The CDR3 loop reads CASSAAYQGRSNQPQHF. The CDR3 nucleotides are TGTGCCAGCAGCGCCGCCTACCAGGGAAGAAGCAATCAGCCCCAGCATTTT.

The chain's CDR3 is CASSYSRQADQPQHF. The CDR3 DNA follows: TGTGCCAGCAGTTACTCTCGACAGGCCGATCAGCCCCAGCATTTT. The rearrangement joins TRBV6-5 to TRBJ1-5; D is possibly TRBD1 (6 bases). This CDR3 has 15 amino acids. Germline-derived CDR1 and CDR2 are MNHEY and SVGAGI. V was shortened by 0 bases and J by 5 bases, with 11 bases between the two germline ends.

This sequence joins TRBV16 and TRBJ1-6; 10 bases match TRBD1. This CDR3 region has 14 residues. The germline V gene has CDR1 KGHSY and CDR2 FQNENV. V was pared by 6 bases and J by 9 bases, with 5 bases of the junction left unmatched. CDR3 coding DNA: TGTGCCAGCAGACTTGGACAGGGGGGTTCACCCCTCCACTTT. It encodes CASRLGQGGSPLHF.

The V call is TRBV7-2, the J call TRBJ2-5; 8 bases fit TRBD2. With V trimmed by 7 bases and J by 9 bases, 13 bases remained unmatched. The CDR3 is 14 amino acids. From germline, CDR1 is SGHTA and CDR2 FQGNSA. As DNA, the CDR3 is TGTGCCAGCAAAATGGGACTAGGCATTGGGCCCCAGTACTTC. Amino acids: CASKMGLGIGPQYF.

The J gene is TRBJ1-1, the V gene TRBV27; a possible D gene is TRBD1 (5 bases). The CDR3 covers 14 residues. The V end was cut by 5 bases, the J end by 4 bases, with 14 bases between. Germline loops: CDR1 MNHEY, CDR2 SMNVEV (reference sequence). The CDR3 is CASSPPQGGTEAFF. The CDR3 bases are TGTGCCAGCAGTCCACCTCAGGGTGGCACTGAAGCTTTCTTT.

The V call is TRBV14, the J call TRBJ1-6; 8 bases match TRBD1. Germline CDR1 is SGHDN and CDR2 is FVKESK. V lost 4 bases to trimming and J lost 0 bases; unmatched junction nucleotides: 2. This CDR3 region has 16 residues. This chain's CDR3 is CASSRDRSSYNSPLHF. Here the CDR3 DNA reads TGTGCCAGCAGCCGGGACAGGAGCTCCTATAATTCACCCCTCCACTTT.

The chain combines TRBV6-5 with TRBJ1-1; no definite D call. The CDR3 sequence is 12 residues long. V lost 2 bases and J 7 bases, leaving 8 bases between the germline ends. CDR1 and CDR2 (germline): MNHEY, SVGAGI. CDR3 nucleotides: TGTGCCAGCAGTTACAACACGGGTGAAGCTTTCTTT. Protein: CASSYNTGEAFF.

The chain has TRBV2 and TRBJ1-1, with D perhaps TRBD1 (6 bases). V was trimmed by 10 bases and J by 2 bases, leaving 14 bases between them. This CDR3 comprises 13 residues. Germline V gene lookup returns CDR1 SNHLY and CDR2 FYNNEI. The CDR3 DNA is TGTGCCACACAGGGAAGAGGCAACACTGAAGCTTTCTTT. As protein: CATQGRGNTEAFF.

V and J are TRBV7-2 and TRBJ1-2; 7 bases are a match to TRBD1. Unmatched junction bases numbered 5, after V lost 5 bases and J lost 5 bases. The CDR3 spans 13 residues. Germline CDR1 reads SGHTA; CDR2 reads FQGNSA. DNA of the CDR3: TGTGCCAGCAGCGCCGGGACAGAGTATGGCTACACCTTC. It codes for CASSAGTEYGYTF.

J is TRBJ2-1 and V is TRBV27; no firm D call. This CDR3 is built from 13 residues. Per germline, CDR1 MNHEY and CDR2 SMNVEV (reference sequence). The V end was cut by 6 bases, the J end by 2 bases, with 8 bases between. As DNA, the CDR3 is TGTGCCAGCAGCCCAAACACCTACAATGAGCAGTTCTTC. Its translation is CASSPNTYNEQFF.